This entry lists 11 T cell receptor beta chains sequenced from one sample in a study of blood T cell repertoires in COVID-19. Only in-frame clones appear in the TCRdb table, and some are missing; sequencing was by immunoSEQ multiplex PCR. The sample carries 450,000 or so clones, 89% recorded once. Sequences were obtained from peripheral blood. These TCRs come from a man younger than 30 with COVID-19, enrolled during active disease.

The rearrangement uses TRBV6-5 and TRBJ1-4; TRBD1 matches 9 bases. Germline-derived CDR1 and CDR2 are MNHEY and SVGAGI. This CDR3 comprises 14 residues. The V gene end was trimmed by 5 bases and the J gene end by 7 bases; junction bases not matched to a gene: 5. This CDR3 is CASSQDRGGEKLFF. The CDR3 bases are TGTGCCAGCAGTCAGGACAGGGGTGGTGAAAAACTGTTTTTT.

The gene calls are TRBV29-1 and TRBJ1-2; 10 bases align to TRBD1. V shed 7 bases, J shed 8 bases, and the junction held 10 bases outside the gene matches. The CDR3 is made up of 13 amino acids. CDR1 SQVTM and CDR2 ANQGSEA come from the germline V gene. The CDR3 bases are TGCAGCGCCTCGCCCGGGACAGGGGACGGCTACACCTTC. Residues: CSASPGTGDGYTF. Combining the CDR3 with reference TRBV29-1 and TRBJ1-2 gives the whole variable domain SAVISQKPSRDICQRGTSLTIQCQVDSQVTMMFWYRQQPGQSLTLIATANQGSEATYESGFVIDKFPISRPNLTFSTLTVSNMSPEDSSIYLCSASPGTGDGYTFGSGTRLTVV.

This sequence joins TRBV24-1 and TRBJ2-3; 8 bases line up with TRBD2. There are 14 residues in the CDR3. Germline lookup yields CDR1 KGHDR and CDR2 SFDVKD. V was pared by 2 bases and J by 4 bases, with 1 base of the junction left unmatched. Written as DNA, the CDR3 is TGTGCCACCAGTGATTCGACTAGCGCAGATACGCAGTATTTT. As protein: CATSDSTSADTQYF.

This clone was counted once. The rearrangement uses TRBV6-6 and TRBJ1-3; D remains ambiguous. Germline V gene data show CDR1 as MNHNY and CDR2 as SVGAGI (reference sequence). Trimming took off 8 bases at V and 3 bases at J, with 14 bases between the two ends. The CDR3 is 14 residues long. This CDR3 is CASRERTFGNTIYF. The CDR3 DNA follows: TGTGCCAGCCGCGAAAGAACTTTTGGAAACACCATATATTTT.

The chain combines TRBV12-3 or TRBV12-4 with TRBJ2-1, with 9 bases identical to TRBD2. Germline trimming cut 6 bases from V and 6 bases from J; bases unmatched to any gene: 3. The CDR3 length is 13 residues. The chain's CDR3 is CASSLAGINEQFF. The CDR3 nucleotides read TGTGCCAGCAGCCTAGCGGGAATCAATGAGCAGTTCTTC.

CDR3 DNA sequence: TGTGCCAGCAGCTTAAAGGGACGAGCGGGAGTAGGTGCCCTTCACAATGAGCAGTTCTTC. The encoded protein is CASSLKGRAGVGALHNEQFF. This sequence joins TRBV11-3 and TRBJ2-1; 8 bases match TRBD2. Germline V gene sequence: CDR1 SGHNT, CDR2 YENEEA. Trimming cost V 2 bases and J 5 bases; bases outside gene matches: 20. The CDR3 loop spans 20 amino acids.

The chain has TRBV6-1 and TRBJ2-2, with TRBD2 matching over 7 bases. CDR1 MNHNS and CDR2 SASEGT come from the germline V gene. J lost 6 bases, V lost 2 bases, and 6 bases had no gene match. The CDR3 length is 15 residues. CDR3 amino acids: CASSELYGGAGELFF. In DNA, the CDR3 is TGTGCCAGCAGTGAATTATATGGGGGGGCCGGGGAGCTGTTTTTT.

The CDR3 nucleotides are TGTGCCAGCAGAAGAGGGGGAACGTCCTACAATGAGCAGTTCTTC. It specifies CASRRGGTSYNEQFF. This sequence joins TRBV6-6 and TRBJ2-1; a possible D gene is TRBD1 (6 bases). From germline, CDR1 is MNHNY and CDR2 SVGAGI (reference sequence). Trimming left V 6 bases short and J 1 base short, with 13 bases between. The CDR3 consists of 15 residues.

The rearrangement uses TRBV7-2 and TRBJ1-3, with D unclear. The V end lost 1 base, the J end lost 0 bases, and 13 bases lay between the germline ends. This CDR3 has 17 residues. Germline values: CDR1 SGHTA, CDR2 FQGNSA. CDR3 in DNA: TGTGCCAGCAGCTTAGTGTCCGACTCGAGCTCTGGAAACACCATATATTTT. It codes for CASSLVSDSSSGNTIYF.

The CDR3 loop is CASSLGDSEYF. CDR3 bases: TGTGCCAGCAGCTTAGGGGACAGCGAGTATTTT. The chain combines TRBV7-9 with TRBJ2-3, with TRBD1 matching over 7 bases. Germline lookup yields CDR1 SEHNR and CDR2 FQNEAQ (reference sequence). The CDR3 is made up of 11 amino acids. With 1 base clipped from V and 13 bases from J, the junction kept 2 bases outside the gene matches.

The rearrangement uses TRBV6-1 and TRBJ1-5, with D perhaps matching TRBD1 (6 bases). The CDR3 contains 20 residues. Germline-derived CDR1 and CDR2 are MNHNS and SASEGT. V lost 4 bases, J lost 0 bases, and 25 bases lay in between. The CDR3 sequence is CASSARTSWYQGYSNQPQHF. CDR3 nucleotides: TGTGCCAGCAGTGCCCGTACTTCATGGTATCAGGGGTATAGCAATCAGCCCCAGCATTTT.